The sequence of this T cell receptor beta chain was determined in a study of CD8 T cells in ankylosing spondylitis. Whole-study results and caveats: Some motif variants had been reported before (in reactive arthritis synovial fluid and blood). Matched ankylosing spondylitis synovial fluid reportedly contained a significantly enriched population of disease-linked clones.

One entry per CDR3 protein, called by TCRdb with MiXCR from the 5' RACE reads. The profile covers some 46,000 distinct CDR3 sequences, with approximately 11% appearing a single time and 1.1% to 1.5% taken by the ten largest. Many counts were recorded for this clonotype. The antigen is unknown. This CDR3 region has 13 residues. From germline, CDR1 is MGHDK and CDR2 SYGVNS. Trimming at V came to 7 bases and at J to 9 bases, leaving 4 bases not matched to a gene. The receptor was derived from a male donor with ankylosing spondylitis or in good health (not recorded which). The rearrangement uses TRBV25-1 and TRBJ1-6; 9 bases are shared with TRBD1. Sequenced input: blood, either unsorted or a sorted T cell fraction (not recorded which). Written as DNA, the CDR3 is TGTGCCAGCACCGGGACAGGGAGTTCACCCCTCCACTTT. It yields the protein CASTGTGSSPLHF. The full variable domain, its missing parts supplied by reference TRBV25-1 and TRBJ1-6, is EADIYQTPRYLVIGTGKKITLECSQTMGHDKMYWYQQDPGMELHLIHYSYGVNSTEKGDLSSESTVSRIRTEHFPLTLESARPSHTSQYLCASTGTGSSPLHFGNGTRLTVT.